The clone carrying this T cell receptor beta chain was seen ten or more times. Its antigen remains unknown. A 10-nucleotide random UMI tagged transcripts in template-switch 5'RACE cDNA synthesis. TCRdb redid the calling of the 5' RACE reads with MiXCR, one entry per CDR3 protein. Here the sample spans tens of thousands of distinct CDR3 sequences, around 3.5% being singletons. This sample stems from a study of neurological immune-mediated disorders. Study findings and constraints: A possible signature was seen in one related-CDR3 cluster, into which phylogenetic grouping placed the repertoires of 18 of 34 multiple sclerosis patients. The absence of any CDR3 amino acid sequence shared by expanded clones across subjects suggests that repertoires were private in all groups. HTLV-1-associated myelopathy displayed the greatest TCR clonal expansion, and multiple sclerosis exhibited the smallest, lower than that of healthy controls.

Trimming removed 2 bases from V and 2 bases from J; junction bases left unmatched: 3. CDR3 length: 15 amino acids. CDR1 is SGHRS, CDR2 YFSETQ, per germline. The chain combines TRBV5-1 with TRBJ2-1; 8 bases line up with TRBD2. Sequencing was done on a sample of PBMCs. The source of this sequence is a woman aged 45-65 years with multiple sclerosis. In DNA, the CDR3 is TGCGCCAGCAGCTTAAGCGGGGGCACCTACAATGAGCAGTTCTTC. It translates to CASSLSGGTYNEQFF. Full variable domain (missing parts from reference TRBV5-1 and TRBJ2-1): KAGVTQTPRYLIKTRGQQVTLSCSPISGHRSVSWYQQTPGQGLQFLFEYFSETQRNKGNFPGRFSGRQFSNSRSEMNVSTLELGDSALYLCASSLSGGTYNEQFFGPGTRLTVL.